This T cell receptor beta chain was captured in a study of blood T cell repertoires in COVID-19. The wider study: Nucleic acid was either cDNA or gDNA, and it came from T cells, B-cell-depleted T cells, or PBMCs.

Authors' methods: Amplification from reference gene primers served as the basis for estimated nucleated cell counts. TCRdb's table, derived via immunoSEQ multiplex PCR, lists solely in-frame clones and lacks some. V and J calls plus clone size are reproduced from that table; the DNA served to infer D and trimming. This repertoire shows about 220,000 clones, around 85% found once; its top ten account for around 2.9%. Sequenced: peripheral blood. This TCR was sampled from a woman aged 25 to 45 who had recovered from COVID-19.

The CDR3 DNA sequence: TGTGCCAGCAGCCAAGAGGACTGGCGAGGGCAGTTCTTC. As protein: CASSQEDWRGQFF. The gene calls are TRBV3-1 (or the pseudogene TRBV3-2) and TRBJ2-1; possibly TRBD2 for D (5 bases). Germline assignment: CDR1 LGHDT and CDR2 YNNKEL (reference sequence). The CDR3 loop spans 13 amino acids. V was trimmed by 0 bases and J by 12 bases, leaving 12 bases between them.